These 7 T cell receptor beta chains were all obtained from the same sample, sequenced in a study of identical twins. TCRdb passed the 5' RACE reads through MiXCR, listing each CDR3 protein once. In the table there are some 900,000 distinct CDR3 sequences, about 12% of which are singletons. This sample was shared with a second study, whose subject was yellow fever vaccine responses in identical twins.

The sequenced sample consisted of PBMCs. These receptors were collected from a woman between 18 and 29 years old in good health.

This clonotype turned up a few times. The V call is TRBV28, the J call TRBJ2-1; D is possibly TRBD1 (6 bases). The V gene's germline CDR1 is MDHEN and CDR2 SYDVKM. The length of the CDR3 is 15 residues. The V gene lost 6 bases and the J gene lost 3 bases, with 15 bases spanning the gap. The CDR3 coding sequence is TGTGCCAGCAGAAAACAGGGTCTAATCTACAATGAGCAGTTCTTC. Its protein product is CASRKQGLIYNEQFF.

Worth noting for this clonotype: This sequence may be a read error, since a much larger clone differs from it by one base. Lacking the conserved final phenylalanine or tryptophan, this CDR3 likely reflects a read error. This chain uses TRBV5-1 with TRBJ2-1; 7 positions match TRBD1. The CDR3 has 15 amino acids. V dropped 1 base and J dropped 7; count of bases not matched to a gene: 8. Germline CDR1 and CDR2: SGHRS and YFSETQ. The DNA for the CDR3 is TGCGCCAGCAGCTTGCCGGGGACAGTCAAAAATGAGCAGTTCTCC. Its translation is CASSLPGTVKNEQFS.

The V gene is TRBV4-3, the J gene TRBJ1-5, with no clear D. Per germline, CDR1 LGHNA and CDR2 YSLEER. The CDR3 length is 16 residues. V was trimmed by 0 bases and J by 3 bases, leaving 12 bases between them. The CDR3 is CASSQEIRRPNQPQHF. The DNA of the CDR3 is TGCGCCAGCAGCCAAGAAATACGCAGACCCAATCAGCCCCAGCATTTT.

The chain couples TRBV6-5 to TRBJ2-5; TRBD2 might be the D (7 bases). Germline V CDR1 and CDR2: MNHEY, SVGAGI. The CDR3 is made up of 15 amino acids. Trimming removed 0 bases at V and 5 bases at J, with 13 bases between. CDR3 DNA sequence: TGTGCCAGCAGTTACTCGTCGGGGGGCCAGGAGACCCAGTACTTC. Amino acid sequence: CASSYSSGGQETQYF.

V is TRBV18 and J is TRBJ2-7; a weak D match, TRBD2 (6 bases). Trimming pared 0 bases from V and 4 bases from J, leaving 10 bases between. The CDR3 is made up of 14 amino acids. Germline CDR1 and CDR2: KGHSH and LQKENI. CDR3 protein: CASSPPALAYEQYF. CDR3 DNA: TGTGCCAGCTCACCACCAGCACTAGCTTACGAGCAGTACTTC.

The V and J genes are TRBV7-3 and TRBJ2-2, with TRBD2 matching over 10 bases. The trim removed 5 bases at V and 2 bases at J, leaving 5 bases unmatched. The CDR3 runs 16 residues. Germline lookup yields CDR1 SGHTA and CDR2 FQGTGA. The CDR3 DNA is TGTGCCAGCAGCCCCGGGACTAGCGATAACACCGGGGAGCTGTTTTTT. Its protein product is CASSPGTSDNTGELFF.

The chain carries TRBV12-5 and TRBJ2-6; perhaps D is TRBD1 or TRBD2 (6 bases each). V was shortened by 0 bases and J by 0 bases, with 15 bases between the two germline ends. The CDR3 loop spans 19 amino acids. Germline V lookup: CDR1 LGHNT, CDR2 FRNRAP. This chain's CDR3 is CASGLVPKEGGSGANVLTF. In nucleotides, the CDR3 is TGTGCTAGTGGTTTGGTCCCTAAGGAGGGGGGCTCTGGGGCCAACGTCCTGACTTTC.